These T cell receptor beta chains were read from a single sample in a study of T cell responses to AZD1222 COVID-19 vaccine. Assay used: immunoSEQ multiplex PCR; TCRdb lists only in-frame clones, some missing. The profile shows 100,000 to 150,000 clones, about 79% of them singletons. Here the sequenced sample was peripheral blood, taken 28 days after the second AZD1222 dose. The source of these receptors is an adult who received the AZD1222 COVID-19 vaccine. The CDR3 runs from the conserved cysteine through the conserved F or W. Fields, in order: clone size, V gene, J gene, D gene, CDR3 DNA, CDR3 protein. D genes are given only for firm matches. Not all rows give a size; the values are once, few, many and, for expanded clones, a class.

>once|TRBV5-6|TRBJ2-7|-
TGTGCCAGCAGCTCGGACCGTTCCCGGGAGCAGTACTTC
CASSSDRSREQYF
>-|TRBV6-2/TRBV6-3|TRBJ1-2|-
TGTGCCAGCAGTTACTCTGGCGGGAACTATGGCTACACCTTC
CASSYSGGNYGYTF
>-|TRBV6-2/TRBV6-3|TRBJ2-1|-
TGTGCCAGCAGTTACTCGGGGATCTACAATGAGCAGTTCTTC
CASSYSGIYNEQFF
>-|TRBV5-1|TRBJ2-4|TRBD1
TGCGCCAGCAGCTTGATGACAGGGTACATTCAGTACTTC
CASSLMTGYIQYF
>-|TRBV30|TRBJ2-5|-
TGTGCCAGCGAAGGTGGGGGGCAAGAGACCCAGTACTTC
CASEGGGQETQYF
>once|TRBV7-8|TRBJ2-1|-
TGTGCCAGCAGCTTAGTGGAGACAGCATACAATGAGCAGTTCTTC
CASSLVETAYNEQFF
>-|TRBV3-1/TRBV3-2|TRBJ1-2|TRBD1
TGTGCCAGCAGCCAAGGCCCAGGGGGTGGCTATGGCTACACCTTC
CASSQGPGGGYGYTF
>-|TRBV18|TRBJ1-5|-
TGTGCCAGCTCACTCACAGGGATCAATCAGCCCCAGCATTTT
CASSLTGINQPQHF
>once|TRBV13|TRBJ2-1|-
TGTGCCAGCAGCTTAGAAGGGGCTCCCTACAATGAGCAGTTCTTC
CASSLEGAPYNEQFF
>-|TRBV9|TRBJ1-2|-
TGTGCCAGCAGCGTAGAAGGGGCGATAATATATGGCTACACCTTC
CASSVEGAIIYGYTF
>-|TRBV11-2|TRBJ1-4|TRBD1
TGTGCCAGCAGCACGGGACAGGCGGAAGAAAAACTGTTTTTT
CASSTGQAEEKLFF
>once|TRBV19|TRBJ2-5|-
TGTGCCAGTAGTATAGATAGGTCAGGTGGAGAGACCCAGTACTTC
CASSIDRSGGETQYF
>few|TRBV19|TRBJ1-2|-
TGTGCCAGTAAGAGGACGTATGATTCTAATGGCTACACCTTC
CASKRTYDSNGYTF
>-|TRBV5-1|TRBJ1-2|-
TGCGCCAGCAGCTTTGGGACCCTAGATGGCTACACCTTC
CASSFGTLDGYTF
>-|TRBV18|TRBJ1-6|-
TGTGCCAGCTCACCACCAGGGACGGCGGCAAATTCACCCCTCCACTTT
CASSPPGTAANSPLHF
>-|TRBV28|TRBJ2-1|TRBD2
TGTGCCAGCAGTCAGACTAGCGTTAATGAGCAGTTCTTC
CASSQTSVNEQFF
>-|TRBV19|TRBJ2-3|-
TGTGCCAGTAGACAGGTGGGGGATACGCAGTATTTT
CASRQVGDTQYF
>-|TRBV10-3|TRBJ2-7|TRBD2
TGTGCCAACTCCGGGACTAGCTCATACGAGCAGTACTTC
CANSGTSSYEQYF
>-|TRBV9|TRBJ2-1|-
TGTGCCAGCAGCGACCGGTCCGGGTTCGATGTTGGCAATGAGCAGTTCTTC
CASSDRSGFDVGNEQFF
>-|TRBV5-1|TRBJ2-3|-
TGCGCCAGCAGCTGGAACACAGATACGCAGTATTTT
CASSWNTDTQYF
>-|TRBV24-1|TRBJ2-5|-
TGTGCCACCAGTGATGTTCTTACAGCGCCTCAAGAGACCCAGTACTTC
CATSDVLTAPQETQYF
>-|TRBV7-8|TRBJ2-2|-
TGTGCCAGCAGCCGCCGGACAGCCGGGGAGCTGTTTTTT
CASSRRTAGELFF
>once|TRBV2|TRBJ1-2|TRBD1
TGTGCCAGCAGCCGGGACAGGGGGCAGAACTATGGCTACACCTTC
CASSRDRGQNYGYTF